This TCR beta chain was obtained from a study of technical replicates of blood from several donors. TCRdb's copy holds only in-frame clones and misses some; the assay was immunoSEQ multiplex PCR. This repertoire shows roughly 80,000 clones, 85% to 95% found once; its top ten account for 0.41%. CDR1 is SGDLS, CDR2 YYNGEE, per germline. V trimming: 4 bases; J trimming: 5 bases; junction bases outside the gene matches: 3. The CDR3 loop spans 13 amino acids. This chain connects TRBV9 to TRBJ2-1; 7 bases match TRBD1. What was sequenced was T cells isolated from PBMCs. The TCR originated in a human donor in good health. The CDR3 loop is CASSMTGNNEQFF. In DNA form, the CDR3 reads TGTGCCAGCAGCATGACAGGGAACAATGAGCAGTTCTTC.